Below are 19 T cell receptor beta chains sequenced from a single sample in a study of response to subunit inactivated influenza vaccine. TCRdb itself ran the RT-PCR reads through MiXCR, one entry per CDR3 protein. This table holds around 750,000 distinct CDR3 sequences, 20% to 25% found once. The sequencing used PBMCs from blood, collected 4 to 6 days after vaccination. These receptors all come from a man aged 45-60 years who received an inactivated influenza vaccine.

The table lists this clonotype with a few counts. The chain has TRBV20-1 and TRBJ2-5, with 14 positions matching TRBD2. Trimming cost V 2 bases and J 4 bases; bases outside gene matches: 6. This CDR3 has 16 amino acids. Germline V gene lookup returns CDR1 DFQATT and CDR2 SNEGSKA (reference sequence). The CDR3 DNA reads as TGCAGTGCTAGACCACCGGGACTAGCGGGAGTAGAGACCCAGTACTTC. Its translation is CSARPPGLAGVETQYF.

This CDR3 reads CASSVGSGGDGYTF. The CDR3 coding sequence is TGTGCCAGCAGCGTAGGTTCGGGGGGCGATGGCTACACCTTC. This rearrangement joins TRBV9 to TRBJ1-2; a possible D gene is TRBD1 (6 bases). Per germline, CDR1 SGDLS and CDR2 YYNGEE. This CDR3 is built from 14 residues. Trimming pared 0 bases from V and 6 bases from J, leaving 12 bases between.

This clonotype came up a few times. J is TRBJ2-7 and V is TRBV28, with 12 bases aligning to TRBD1. Losses at the gene ends were 3 bases for V and 4 bases for J; bases not matched to a gene: 7. Germline V lookup: CDR1 MDHEN, CDR2 SYDVKM. This CDR3 comprises 16 residues. CDR3 sequence: CASSFSPGQGAYEQYF. DNA of the CDR3: TGTGCCAGCAGTTTTTCGCCGGGACAGGGGGCTTACGAGCAGTACTTC.

This clonotype was seen a handful of times. The chain is built from TRBV4-2 and TRBJ1-1, with 9 bases matching TRBD1. J gave up 4 bases and V 0 bases, and 9 bases lay outside the gene matches. CDR3 size: 17 residues. The germline gives CDR1 LGHNA, CDR2 YNFKEQ. The CDR3 DNA sequence: TGTGCCAGCAGCCAAGATGATTCGGGACAGGGATTCACTGAAGCTTTCTTT. As protein: CASSQDDSGQGFTEAFF.

The rearrangement links TRBV9 to TRBJ2-3; D not resolved. CDR3 length equals 17 residues. V was clipped by 0 bases and J by 2 bases, with 16 bases between them. CDR1 SGDLS and CDR2 YYNGEE come from the germline V gene. The CDR3 coding sequence is TGTGCCAGCAGCGTAGCGGGCGGCCGGATTTACACAGATACGCAGTATTTT. This codes for CASSVAGGRIYTDTQYF.

This clonotype was picked up many times. The rearrangement uses TRBV7-2 and TRBJ1-3, with D perhaps TRBD1 (5 bases). V lost 1 base, J lost 0 bases, and 13 bases lay in between. This CDR3 has 17 residues. CDR1 SGHTA and CDR2 FQGNSA come from the germline V gene. CDR3 loop: CASSLGHARGSGNTIYF. DNA of the CDR3: TGTGCCAGCAGCTTAGGGCACGCGAGGGGCTCTGGAAACACCATATATTTT.

This clonotype was recorded at least ten times. The gene calls are TRBV6-5 and TRBJ1-3; 8 bases are shared with TRBD1. Germline V gives CDR1 MNHEY, CDR2 SVGAGI. The CDR3 has 18 residues. The V segment lost 6 bases and the J segment 0 bases; nucleotides outside the gene matches: 13. CDR3 sequence: CASSLTSPGGSSGNTIYF. The CDR3 region has the DNA TGTGCCAGCAGCTTAACCAGTCCAGGGGGCAGCTCTGGAAACACCATATATTTT.

The V gene is TRBV6-2 or TRBV6-3, the J gene TRBJ2-1; D may be TRBD1 (6 bases). CDR1 MNHEY and CDR2 SVGEGT come from the germline V gene. V lost 5 bases and J 9 bases, leaving 11 bases between the germline ends. This CDR3 comprises 12 residues. CDR3 nucleotide sequence: TGTGCCAGCAGTAAAGGACAGTCTGAGCAGTTCTTC. It specifies CASSKGQSEQFF.

The chain joins TRBV27 to TRBJ2-3, with 9 nucleotides matching TRBD2. CDR3 length: 15 amino acids. Germline CDR1 reads MNHEY; CDR2 reads SMNVEV (reference sequence). Unmatched junction bases numbered 6, after V lost 5 bases and J lost 3 bases. DNA for the CDR3: TGTGCCAGCAGTCGCGGGGGGGTAGGAACAGATACGCAGTATTTT. Protein sequence: CASSRGGVGTDTQYF.

This clonotype was seen only a few times. The chain recombines TRBV24-1 with TRBJ2-7; TRBD1 agrees at 9 bases. J gave up 3 bases and V 4 bases, and 6 bases lay outside the gene matches. From germline, CDR1 is KGHDR and CDR2 SFDVKD. This CDR3 region has 15 residues. The CDR3 DNA reads TGTGCCACCAGTGACCCAAACAGGGGGCTCTACGAGCAGTACTTC. Translating gives CATSDPNRGLYEQYF.

This clonotype was seen many times. This chain connects TRBV6-4 to TRBJ2-3; D not resolved. Per the germline V gene, CDR1 is MRHNA and CDR2 is SNTAGT. Trimming removed 2 bases at V and 2 bases at J, with 5 bases between. The CDR3 contains 13 residues. This CDR3 reads CASSDTLTDTQYF. CDR3 DNA sequence: TGTGCCAGCAGTGACACCCTCACAGATACGCAGTATTTT.

V gene TRBV13 combines with J gene TRBJ2-7; D may be TRBD1 (6 bases). With 3 bases removed from V and 1 base from J, the gap between germline ends came to 25 bases. Germline assignment: CDR1 PRHDT and CDR2 FYEKMQ (reference sequence). The CDR3 spans 19 residues. In nucleotides, the CDR3 is TGTGCCAGCAGCTTTGAAGGGTTAGACCAGGGGTTTGAATCCTACGAGCAGTACTTC. The encoded protein is CASSFEGLDQGFESYEQYF.

Only a few counts were recorded for this clonotype. The rearrangement uses TRBV6-1 and TRBJ1-5, with a possible D match to TRBD1 (5 bases). V was pared by 6 bases and J by 0 bases, with 6 bases between. CDR3 length equals 13 residues. Germline V CDR1 and CDR2: MNHNS, SASEGT. CDR3 loop: CASRTVSNQPQHF. For the CDR3, the DNA is TGTGCCAGCAGGACAGTTAGCAATCAGCCCCAGCATTTT.

The V and J genes are TRBV27 and TRBJ1-3; D remains ambiguous. CDR3 length: 12 residues. Per the germline V gene, CDR1 is MNHEY and CDR2 is SMNVEV (reference sequence). With 4 bases removed from V and 2 bases from J, the gap between germline ends came to 3 bases. In DNA, the CDR3 is TGTGCCAGCAGTTCCCCTGGAAACACCATATATTTT. Its translation: CASSSPGNTIYF.

This chain uses TRBV20-1 with TRBJ2-5; D might be TRBD1 (6 bases). Germline V gene sequence: CDR1 DFQATT, CDR2 SNEGSKA (reference sequence). The CDR3 covers 12 residues. V was pared by 4 bases and J by 2 bases, with 8 bases between. In nucleotides, the CDR3 is TGCAGTGCTACAAGGGGGCAAGAGACCCAGTACTTC. Translation: CSATRGQETQYF.

This clonotype has just a few counts. This chain connects TRBV27 to TRBJ1-6; TRBD1 matches 7 bases. The germline gives CDR1 MNHEY, CDR2 SMNVEV (reference sequence). J gave up 8 bases and V 2 bases, and 3 bases lay outside the gene matches. The CDR3 runs 14 residues. The CDR3 DNA sequence: TGTGCCAGCAGTTTAGAGGGGGCTTATTCACCCCTCCACTTT. As protein: CASSLEGAYSPLHF.

CDR3 protein: CASSEERTPSYEQYF. The CDR3 coding sequence is TGTGCCAGCAGTGAAGAGCGGACTCCTTCCTACGAGCAGTACTTC. The chain is built from TRBV2 and TRBJ2-7; weak D call: TRBD2 (5 bases). In germline, CDR1 is SNHLY, CDR2 FYNNEI. The V gene lost 1 base and the J gene lost 1 base, with 11 bases spanning the gap. This CDR3 spans 15 amino acids.

The chain couples TRBV20-1 to TRBJ2-5, with TRBD1 as a possible D gene (6 bases). This CDR3 spans 12 amino acids. Trimming shortened V by 3 bases and J by 3 bases, and 8 bases separated the two germline ends. The germline gives CDR1 DFQATT, CDR2 SNEGSKA (reference sequence). DNA of the CDR3: TGCAGTGCTAGCGGACAGAAAGAGACCCAGTACTTC. It specifies CSASGQKETQYF.

The rearrangement links TRBV7-2 to TRBJ2-1, with TRBD1 as a possible D gene (6 bases). The V end was cut by 5 bases, the J end by 6 bases, with 14 bases between. Germline lookup yields CDR1 SGHTA and CDR2 FQGNSA. The CDR3 runs to 14 residues. CDR3 nucleotide sequence: TGTGCCAGCAGCCTATGGACAGAAAGCAATGAGCAGTTCTTC. It codes for CASSLWTESNEQFF. Combining the CDR3 with reference TRBV7-2 and TRBJ2-1 gives the whole variable domain GAGVSQSPSNKVTEKGKDVELRCDPISGHTALYWYRQSLGQGLEFLIYFQGNSAPDKSGLPSDRFSAERTGGSVSTLTIQRTQQEDSAVYLCASSLWTESNEQFFGPGTRLTVL.